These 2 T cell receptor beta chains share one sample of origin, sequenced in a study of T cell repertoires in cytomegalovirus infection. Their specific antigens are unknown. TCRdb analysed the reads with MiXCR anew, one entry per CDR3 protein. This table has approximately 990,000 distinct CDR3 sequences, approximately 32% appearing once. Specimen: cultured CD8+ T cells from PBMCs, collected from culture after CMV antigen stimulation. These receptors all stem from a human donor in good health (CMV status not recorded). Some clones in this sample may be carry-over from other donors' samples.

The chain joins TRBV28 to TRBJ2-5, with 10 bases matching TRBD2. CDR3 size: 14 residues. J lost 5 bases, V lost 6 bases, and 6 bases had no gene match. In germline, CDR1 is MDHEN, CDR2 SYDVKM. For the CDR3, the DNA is TGTGCCAGCAGGCAGCGGGGGGGCGTCGAGACCCAGTACTTC. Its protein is CASRQRGGVETQYF.

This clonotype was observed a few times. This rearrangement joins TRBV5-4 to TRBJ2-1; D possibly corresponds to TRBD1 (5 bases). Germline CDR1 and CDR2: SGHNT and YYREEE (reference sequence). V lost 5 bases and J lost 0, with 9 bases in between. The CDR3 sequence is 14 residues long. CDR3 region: CASSPDSSYNEQFF. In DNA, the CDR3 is TGTGCCAGCAGTCCTGACAGCTCCTACAATGAGCAGTTCTTC.